Sequencing of this T cell receptor (beta chain) was carried out in a study of blood T cell repertoires in COVID-19. CDR1 is SGHNT and CDR2 is YYREEE in the germline V gene (reference sequence). Losses at the gene ends were 9 bases for V and 3 bases for J; bases not matched to a gene: 6. CDR3 length equals 13 residues. In the original workflow: The authors estimated nucleated cell counts from reference gene primer amplification. Assay used: immunoSEQ multiplex PCR; TCRdb lists only in-frame clones, some missing. Clone size and the V and J calls come from that table; the DNA yielded D and trimming. This sample has roughly 140,000 clones, with about four fifths found just once.

The genes are TRBV5-4 and TRBJ2-1; 7 positions agree with TRBD2. The receptor was derived from a human donor in a cohort sampled during active COVID-19. Source material: peripheral blood. CDR3 sequence: CATQREGYNEQFF. CDR3 in DNA: TGTGCCACCCAGCGGGAAGGCTACAATGAGCAGTTCTTC.